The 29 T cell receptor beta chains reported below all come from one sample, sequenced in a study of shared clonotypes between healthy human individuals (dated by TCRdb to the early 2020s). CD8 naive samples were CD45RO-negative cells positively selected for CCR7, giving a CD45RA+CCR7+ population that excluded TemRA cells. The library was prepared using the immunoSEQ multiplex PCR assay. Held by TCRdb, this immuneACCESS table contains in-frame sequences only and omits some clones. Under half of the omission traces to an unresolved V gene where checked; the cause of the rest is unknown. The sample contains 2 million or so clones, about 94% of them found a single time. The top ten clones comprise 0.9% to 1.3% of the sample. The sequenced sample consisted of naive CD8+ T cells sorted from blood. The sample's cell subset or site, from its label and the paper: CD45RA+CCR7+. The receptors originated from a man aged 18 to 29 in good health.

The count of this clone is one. CDR3 in DNA: TGCGCCAGCAGTGACCGAAGGGATACGCAGTATTTT. Translation: CASSDRRDTQYF. V gene TRBV10-1 combines with J gene TRBJ2-3; D call uncertain. The germline V gene encodes CDR1 WNHNN and CDR2 SYGVQD (reference sequence). The V end lost 3 bases, the J end lost 6 bases, and 7 bases lay between the germline ends. The length of the CDR3 is 12 residues.

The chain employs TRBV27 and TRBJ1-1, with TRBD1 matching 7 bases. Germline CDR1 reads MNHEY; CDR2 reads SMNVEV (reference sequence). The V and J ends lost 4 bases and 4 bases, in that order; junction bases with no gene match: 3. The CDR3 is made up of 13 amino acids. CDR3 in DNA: TGTGCCAGCAGTTCGACAGGGTCCACTGAAGCTTTCTTT. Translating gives CASSSTGSTEAFF.

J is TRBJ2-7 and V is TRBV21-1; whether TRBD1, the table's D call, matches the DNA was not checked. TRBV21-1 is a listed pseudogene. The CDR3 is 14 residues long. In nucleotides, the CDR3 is TGTGCCAGCAGCAAATCGACAGAGATCTACGAGCAGTACTTC. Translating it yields CASSKSTEIYEQYF.

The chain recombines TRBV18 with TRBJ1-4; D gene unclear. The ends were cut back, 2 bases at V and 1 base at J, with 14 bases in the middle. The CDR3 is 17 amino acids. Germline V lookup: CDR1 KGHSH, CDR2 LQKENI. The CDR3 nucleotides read TGTGCCAGCTCACCATCGCCAGACGAGGGAACTAATGAAAAACTGTTTTTT. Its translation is CASSPSPDEGTNEKLFF.

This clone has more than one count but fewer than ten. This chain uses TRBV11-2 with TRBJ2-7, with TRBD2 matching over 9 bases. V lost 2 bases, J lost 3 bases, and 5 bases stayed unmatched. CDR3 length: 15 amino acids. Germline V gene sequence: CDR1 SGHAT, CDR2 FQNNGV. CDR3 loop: CASSLRLADRYEQYF. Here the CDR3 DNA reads TGTGCCAGCAGCTTAAGACTAGCGGACCGCTACGAGCAGTACTTC.

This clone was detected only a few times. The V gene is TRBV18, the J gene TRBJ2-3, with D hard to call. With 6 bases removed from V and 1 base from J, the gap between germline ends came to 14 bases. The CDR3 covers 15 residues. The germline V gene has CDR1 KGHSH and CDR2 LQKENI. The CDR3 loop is CASSPNSLGTDTQYF. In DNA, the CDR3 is TGTGCCAGCTCCCCCAACAGTCTGGGCACAGATACGCAGTATTTT. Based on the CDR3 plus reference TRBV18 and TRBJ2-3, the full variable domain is NAGVMQNPRHLVRRRGQEARLRCSPMKGHSHVYWYRQLPEEGLKFMVYLQKENIIDESGMPKERFSAEFPKEGPSILRIQQVVRGDSAAYFCASSPNSLGTDTQYFGPGTRLTVL.

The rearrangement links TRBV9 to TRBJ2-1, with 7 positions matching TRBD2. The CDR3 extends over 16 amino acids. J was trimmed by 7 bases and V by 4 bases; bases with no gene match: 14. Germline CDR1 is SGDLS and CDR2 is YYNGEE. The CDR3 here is CASSTPGMVAGNEQFF. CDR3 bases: TGTGCCAGCAGCACCCCCGGGATGGTAGCGGGTAATGAGCAGTTCTTC.

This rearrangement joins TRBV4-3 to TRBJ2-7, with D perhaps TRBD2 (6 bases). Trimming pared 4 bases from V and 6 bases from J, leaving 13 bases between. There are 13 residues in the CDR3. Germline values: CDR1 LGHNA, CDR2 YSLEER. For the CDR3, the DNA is TGCGCCAGCAGCCGCGCGGGGTCGCTCGAGCAGTACTTC. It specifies CASSRAGSLEQYF.

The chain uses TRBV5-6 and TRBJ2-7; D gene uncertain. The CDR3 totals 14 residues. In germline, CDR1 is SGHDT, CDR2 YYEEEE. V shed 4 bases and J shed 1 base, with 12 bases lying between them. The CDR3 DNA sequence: TGTGCCAGCAGCCCATCGTTGTCGTCCTACGAGCAGTACTTC. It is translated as CASSPSLSSYEQYF.

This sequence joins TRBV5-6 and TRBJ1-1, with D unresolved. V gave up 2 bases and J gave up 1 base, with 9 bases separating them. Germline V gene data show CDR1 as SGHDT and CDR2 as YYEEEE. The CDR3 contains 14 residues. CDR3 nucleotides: TGTGCCAGCAGCTTTGGAGGGCCGAACACTGAAGCTTTCTTT. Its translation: CASSFGGPNTEAFF.

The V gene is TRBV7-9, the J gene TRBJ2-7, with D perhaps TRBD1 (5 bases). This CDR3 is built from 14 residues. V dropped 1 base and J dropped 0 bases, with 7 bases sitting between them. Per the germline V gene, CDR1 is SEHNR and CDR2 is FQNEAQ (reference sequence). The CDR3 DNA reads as TGTGCCAGCAGCTTAGTTGACAGCTCCTACGAGCAGTACTTC. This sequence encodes CASSLVDSSYEQYF. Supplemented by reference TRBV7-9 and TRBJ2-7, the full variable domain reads DTGVSQNPRHKITKRGQNVTFRCDPISEHNRLYWYRQTLGQGPEFLTYFQNEAQLEKSRLLSDRFSAERPKGSFSTLEIQRTEQGDSAMYLCASSLVDSSYEQYFGPGTRLTVT.

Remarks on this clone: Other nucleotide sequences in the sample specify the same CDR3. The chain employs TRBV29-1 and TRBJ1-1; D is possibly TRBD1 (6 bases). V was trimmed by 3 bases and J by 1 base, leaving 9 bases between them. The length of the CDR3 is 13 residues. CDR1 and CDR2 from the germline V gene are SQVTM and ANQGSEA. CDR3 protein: CSVETGENTEAFF. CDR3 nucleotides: TGCAGCGTTGAGACAGGCGAGAACACTGAAGCTTTCTTT.

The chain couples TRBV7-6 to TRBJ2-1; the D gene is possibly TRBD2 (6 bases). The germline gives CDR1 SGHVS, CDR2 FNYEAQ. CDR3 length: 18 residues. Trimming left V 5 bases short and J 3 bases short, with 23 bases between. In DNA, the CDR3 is TGTGCCAGCAGCCCAATTCCTTTCGCGGGGTCGTTCTACAATGAGCAGTTCTTC. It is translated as CASSPIPFAGSFYNEQFF.

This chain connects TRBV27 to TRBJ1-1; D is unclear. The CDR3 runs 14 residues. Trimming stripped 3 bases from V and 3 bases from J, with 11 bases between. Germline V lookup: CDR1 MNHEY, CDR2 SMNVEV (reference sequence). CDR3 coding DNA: TGTGCCAGCAGTTTCTCCAATTGGGACACTGAAGCTTTCTTT. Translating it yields CASSFSNWDTEAFF.

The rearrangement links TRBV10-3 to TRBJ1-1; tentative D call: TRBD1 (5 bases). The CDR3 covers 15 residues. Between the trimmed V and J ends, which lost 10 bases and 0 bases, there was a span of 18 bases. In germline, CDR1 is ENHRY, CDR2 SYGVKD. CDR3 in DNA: TGTGCCACCTACGCCCTGACAGACATGAACACTGAAGCTTTCTTT. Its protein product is CATYALTDMNTEAFF.

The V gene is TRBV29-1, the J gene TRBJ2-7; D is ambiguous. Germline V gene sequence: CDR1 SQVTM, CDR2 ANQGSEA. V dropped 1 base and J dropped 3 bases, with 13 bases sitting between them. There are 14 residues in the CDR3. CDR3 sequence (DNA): TGCAGCGTTGAAGGACCCGATACTCTCTACGAGCAGTACTTC. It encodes CSVEGPDTLYEQYF.

The CDR3 DNA reads as TGCGCCAGCAGCTGGACTAGCGGAGGGGGATACTCCTACGAGCAGTACTTC. This encodes CASSWTSGGGYSYEQYF. The V gene is TRBV5-1, the J gene TRBJ2-7, with 10 bases identical to TRBD2. The CDR3 is made up of 17 amino acids. Trimming cost V 3 bases and J 0 bases; bases outside gene matches: 9. Germline V gene data show CDR1 as SGHRS and CDR2 as YFSETQ.

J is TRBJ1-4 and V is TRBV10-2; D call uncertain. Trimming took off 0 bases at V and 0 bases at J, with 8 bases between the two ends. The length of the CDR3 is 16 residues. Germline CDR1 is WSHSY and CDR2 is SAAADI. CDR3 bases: TGCGCCAGCAGTGAGTCATCAGAAGCAACTAATGAAAAACTGTTTTTT. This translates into CASSESSEATNEKLFF.

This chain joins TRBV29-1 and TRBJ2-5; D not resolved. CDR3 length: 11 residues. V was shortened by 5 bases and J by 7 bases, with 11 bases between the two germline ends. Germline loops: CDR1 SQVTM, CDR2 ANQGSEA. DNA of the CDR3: TGCAGCGTTTTAGTTCTCGGGACCCAGTACTTC. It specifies CSVLVLGTQYF.

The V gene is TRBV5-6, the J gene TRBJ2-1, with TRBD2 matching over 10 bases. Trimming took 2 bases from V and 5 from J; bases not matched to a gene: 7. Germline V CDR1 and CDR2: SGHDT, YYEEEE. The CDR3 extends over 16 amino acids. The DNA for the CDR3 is TGTGCCAGCAGCTTTGGGGCTAGCGGGGGTCACAATGAGCAGTTCTTC. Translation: CASSFGASGGHNEQFF.

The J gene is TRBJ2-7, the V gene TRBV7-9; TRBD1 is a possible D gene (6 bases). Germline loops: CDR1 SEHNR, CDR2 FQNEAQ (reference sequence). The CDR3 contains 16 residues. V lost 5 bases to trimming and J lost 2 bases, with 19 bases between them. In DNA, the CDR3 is TGTGCCAGCAGCATGTCCAAGACAGGCCCTCCCTACGAGCAGTACTTC. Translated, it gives CASSMSKTGPPYEQYF.

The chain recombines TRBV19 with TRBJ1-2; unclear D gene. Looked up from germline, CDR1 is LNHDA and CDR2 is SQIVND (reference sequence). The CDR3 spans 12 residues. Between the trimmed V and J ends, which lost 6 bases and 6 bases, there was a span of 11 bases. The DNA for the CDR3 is TGTGCCAGTAGATTGGCAGCCAATGGCTACACCTTC. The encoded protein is CASRLAANGYTF. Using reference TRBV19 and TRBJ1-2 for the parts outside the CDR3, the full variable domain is DGGITQSPKYLFRKEGQNVTLSCEQNLNHDAMYWYRQDPGQGLRLIYYSQIVNDFQKGDIAEGYSVSREKKESFPLTVTSAQKNPTAFYLCASRLAANGYTFGSGTRLTVV.

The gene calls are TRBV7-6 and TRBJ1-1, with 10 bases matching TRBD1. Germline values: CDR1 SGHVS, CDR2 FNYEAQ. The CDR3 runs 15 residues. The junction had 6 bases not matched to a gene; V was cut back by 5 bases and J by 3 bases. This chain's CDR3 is CASSPSGTGDTEAFF. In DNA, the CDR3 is TGTGCCAGCAGCCCATCCGGGACAGGGGACACTGAAGCTTTCTTT.

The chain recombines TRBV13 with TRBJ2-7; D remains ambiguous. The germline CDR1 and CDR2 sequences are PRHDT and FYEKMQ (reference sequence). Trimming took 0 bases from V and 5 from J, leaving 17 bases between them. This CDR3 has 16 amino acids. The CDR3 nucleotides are TGTGCCAGCAGCTTAGGGTCGGCACCCACTTTGGACGAGCAGTACTTC. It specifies CASSLGSAPTLDEQYF. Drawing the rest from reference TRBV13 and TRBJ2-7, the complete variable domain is AAGVIQSPRHLIKEKRETATLKCYPIPRHDTVYWYQQGPGQDPQFLISFYEKMQSDKGSIPDRFSAQQFSDYHSELNMSSLELGDSALYFCASSLGSAPTLDEQYFGPGTRLTVT.

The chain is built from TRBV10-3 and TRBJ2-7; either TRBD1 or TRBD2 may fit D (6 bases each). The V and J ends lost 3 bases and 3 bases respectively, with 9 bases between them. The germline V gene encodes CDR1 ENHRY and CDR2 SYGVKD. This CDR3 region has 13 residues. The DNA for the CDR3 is TGTGCCATCAGTGATGGAGGGGGCTACGAGCAGTACTTC. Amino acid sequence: CAISDGGGYEQYF.

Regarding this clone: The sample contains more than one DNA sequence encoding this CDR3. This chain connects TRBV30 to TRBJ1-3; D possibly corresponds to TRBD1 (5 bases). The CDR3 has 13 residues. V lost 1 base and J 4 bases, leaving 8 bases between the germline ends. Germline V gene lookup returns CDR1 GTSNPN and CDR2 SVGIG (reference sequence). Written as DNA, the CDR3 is TGTGCCTGGAGTGCAGGGCCAGGAAACACCATATATTTT. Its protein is CAWSAGPGNTIYF. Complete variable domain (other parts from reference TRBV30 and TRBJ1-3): SQTIHQWPATLVQPVGSPLSLECTVEGTSNPNLYWYRQAAGRGLQLLFYSVGIGQISSEVPQNLSASRPQDRQFILSSKKLLLSDSGFYLCAWSAGPGNTIYFGEGSWLTVV.

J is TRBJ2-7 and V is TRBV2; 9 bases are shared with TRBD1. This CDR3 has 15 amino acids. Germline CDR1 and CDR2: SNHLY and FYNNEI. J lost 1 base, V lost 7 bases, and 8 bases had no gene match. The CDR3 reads CASTETQGASYEQYF. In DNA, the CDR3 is TGTGCCAGCACCGAAACACAGGGGGCGTCCTACGAGCAGTACTTC.

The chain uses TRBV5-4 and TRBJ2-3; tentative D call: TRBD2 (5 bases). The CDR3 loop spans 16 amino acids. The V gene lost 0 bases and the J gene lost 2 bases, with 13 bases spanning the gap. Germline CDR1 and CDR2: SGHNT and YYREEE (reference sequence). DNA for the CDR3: TGTGCCAGCAGCTTGGATGAGGGTTCCTCCACAGATACGCAGTATTTT. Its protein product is CASSLDEGSSTDTQYF.

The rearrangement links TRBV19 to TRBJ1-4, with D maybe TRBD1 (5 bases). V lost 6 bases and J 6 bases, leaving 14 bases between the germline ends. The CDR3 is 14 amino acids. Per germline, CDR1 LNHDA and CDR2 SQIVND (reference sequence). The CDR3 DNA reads TGTGCCAGTAGCCTTATAAGGGGCGATGAAAAACTGTTTTTT. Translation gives CASSLIRGDEKLFF.